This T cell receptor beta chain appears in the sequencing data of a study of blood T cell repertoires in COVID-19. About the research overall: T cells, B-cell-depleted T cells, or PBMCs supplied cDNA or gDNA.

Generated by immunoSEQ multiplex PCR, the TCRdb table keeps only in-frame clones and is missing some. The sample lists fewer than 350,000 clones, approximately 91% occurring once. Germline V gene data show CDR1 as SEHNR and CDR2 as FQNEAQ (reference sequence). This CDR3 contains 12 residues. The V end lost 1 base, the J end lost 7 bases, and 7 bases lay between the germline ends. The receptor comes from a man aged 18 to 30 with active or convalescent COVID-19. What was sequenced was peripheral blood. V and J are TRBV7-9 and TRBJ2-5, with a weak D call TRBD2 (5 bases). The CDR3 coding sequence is TGTGCCAGCAGCTTAGATGAGGGGACCCAGTACTTC. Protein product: CASSLDEGTQYF.